One and the same sample provided the 10 T cell receptor beta chains below, sequenced in a study of T cell changes during pregnancy in multiple sclerosis. TCRdb keeps only in-frame clones here, not all; method: immunoSEQ multiplex PCR. Here the sample spans around 95,000 clones, around 90% being singletons. This specimen consisted of peripheral blood, obtained after pregnancy. These receptors were obtained from a female donor in good health, enrolled as a control in a pregnancy study.

The V call is TRBV7-9, the J call TRBJ2-7, with a weak D call TRBD1 (5 bases). Trimming stripped 3 bases from V and 8 bases from J, with 17 bases between. In germline, CDR1 is SEHNR, CDR2 FQNEAQ (reference sequence). The CDR3 runs to 14 residues. The CDR3 loop is CASSFEIKGVKQYF. The CDR3 DNA follows: TGTGCCAGCAGCTTCGAGATCAAAGGGGTAAAGCAGTACTTC. Based on the CDR3 plus reference TRBV7-9 and TRBJ2-7, the full variable domain is DTGVSQNPRHKITKRGQNVTFRCDPISEHNRLYWYRQTLGQGPEFLTYFQNEAQLEKSRLLSDRFSAERPKGSFSTLEIQRTEQGDSAMYLCASSFEIKGVKQYFGPGTRLTVT.

This sequence joins TRBV20-1 and TRBJ1-4; D may be TRBD1 (5 bases). Trimming pared 6 bases from V and 7 bases from J, leaving 6 bases between. The germline CDR1 and CDR2 sequences are DFQATT and SNEGSKA (reference sequence). The CDR3 sequence is 10 residues long. CDR3 coding DNA: TGCAGTGCCAGGGCTGAAAAACTGTTTTTT. This codes for CSARAEKLFF.

The V and J genes are TRBV6-1 and TRBJ2-7; weak D call: TRBD1 (7 bases). The length of the CDR3 is 14 residues. V lost 3 bases and J 3 bases, leaving 12 bases between the germline ends. Per germline, CDR1 MNHNS and CDR2 SASEGT. The CDR3 DNA follows: TGTGCCAGCAGTGAGCCAGGGGGGTTCTACGAGCAGTACTTC. It encodes CASSEPGGFYEQYF.

This clone was picked up one time. CDR3 nucleotides: TGTGCCAGCAGCGCTTTAGCGGGAGCAGGGACCCAGTACTTC. This encodes CASSALAGAGTQYF. The chain links TRBV7-2 to TRBJ2-5; 9 bases map to TRBD2. V lost 5 bases and J lost 7; bases outside the gene matches: 8. The germline V gene encodes CDR1 SGHTA and CDR2 FQGNSA. This CDR3 contains 14 residues.

CDR3 loop: CASSLAREAWYF. For the CDR3, the DNA is TGTGCCAGCAGCTTAGCGAGGGAAGCGTGGTACTTC. V usage is TRBV7-8 and J usage is TRBJ2-5; weak D call: TRBD2 (5 bases). The CDR3 consists of 12 residues. The germline gives CDR1 SGHVS, CDR2 FQNEAQ. V lost 0 bases and J lost 13, with 12 bases in between.

The rearrangement joins TRBV6-5 to TRBJ1-1; TRBD1 might be the D (6 bases). The V end was cut by 6 bases, the J end by 4 bases, with 9 bases between. Germline values: CDR1 MNHEY, CDR2 SVGAGI. The CDR3 is 12 amino acids. The CDR3 sequence: CASRQGPTEAFF. The CDR3 bases are TGTGCCAGCAGGCAGGGGCCCACTGAAGCTTTCTTT.

This clone has just a few counts. V and J are TRBV7-2 and TRBJ2-1, with 9 bases aligning to TRBD2. Losses at the gene ends were 7 bases for V and 1 base for J; bases not matched to a gene: 8. There are 16 residues in the CDR3. Germline V gene lookup returns CDR1 SGHTA and CDR2 FQGNSA. The CDR3 DNA sequence: TGTGCCAGCACCCGCGGGGGGGTACAGTCCTACAATGAGCAGTTCTTC. It is translated as CASTRGGVQSYNEQFF.

This chain uses TRBV5-1 with TRBJ2-1, with D perhaps TRBD1 (5 bases). CDR3 size: 15 residues. With 1 base removed from V and 7 bases from J, the gap between germline ends came to 15 bases. Per the germline V gene, CDR1 is SGHRS and CDR2 is YFSETQ. The CDR3 DNA is TGCGCCAGCAGCTTGAGTCAGGGCCAACGTAATGAGCAGTTCTTC. Its translation is CASSLSQGQRNEQFF.

J is TRBJ2-7 and V is TRBV7-2, with 7 bases that match TRBD2. From germline, CDR1 is SGHTA and CDR2 FQGNSA. This CDR3 spans 14 amino acids. Unmatched junction bases numbered 4, after V lost 3 bases and J lost 2 bases. The CDR3 region is CASSFGLGAYEQYF. The DNA for the CDR3 is TGTGCCAGCAGCTTCGGACTAGGGGCCTACGAGCAGTACTTC.

J is TRBJ1-6 and V is TRBV6-5; 10 nucleotides align to TRBD1. Germline-derived CDR1 and CDR2 are MNHEY and SVGAGI. Trimming cost V 2 bases and J 8 bases; bases outside gene matches: 3. This CDR3 spans 15 amino acids. The CDR3: CASSYTGTGDSPLHF. CDR3 sequence (DNA): TGTGCCAGCAGTTACACCGGGACAGGGGATTCACCCCTCCACTTT.